Listed below are T cell receptor beta chains from one sample, sequenced in a study of blood T cell repertoires in COVID-19. Sequencing was performed with immunoSEQ multiplex PCR; in TCRdb, only in-frame clones are kept and a portion is missing. Found here are approximately 110,000 clones, 85% to 90% of them singletons; the top ten hold 4.6%. Sequences were obtained from peripheral blood. The receptors originated from a woman in her fifties or sixties with acute or convalescent COVID-19. Both conserved end residues are part of each CDR3. The D gene is left open where the match is weak. Expanded clones get a size class; other rows say once, few or many, or leave the size out.

TRBD1,.,TRBV25-1,TRBJ1-3,TGTGCCAGCAGTGAGCTACAGGGGGCCCCCTCTGGAAACACCATATATTTT,CASSELQGAPSGNTIYF
TRBD1,.,TRBV4-1,TRBJ1-2,TGCGCCAGCAGCCACGAAACCGGGACAGGGAGGGGTAACTATGGCTACACCTTC,CASSHETGTGRGNYGYTF
TRBD1,.,TRBV6-5,TRBJ1-2,TGTGCCAGCCACAGGGGGCAGGGAGGCTACACCTTC,CASHRGQGGYTF
TRBD2,.,TRBV7-9,TRBJ2-7,TGTGCCAGCAGTAATAGCGGGAGGCAGTACTTC,CASSNSGRQYF
TRBD1,.,TRBV27,TRBJ2-1,TGTGCCAGCAGGGTGGGACAGGGAGCCTACAATGAGCAGTTCTTC,CASRVGQGAYNEQFF
TRBD1,.,TRBV7-2,TRBJ2-7,TGTGCCAGCAGCTTATTCGGGGGACAGGGGGCGGTCGAGCAGTACTTC,CASSLFGGQGAVEQYF
TRBD1,.,TRBV6-5,TRBJ1-5,TGTGCCAGCAGAGACAGGGGGTCTCAGCCCCAGCATTTT,CASRDRGSQPQHF
TRBD1,.,TRBV3-1/TRBV3-2,TRBJ1-6,TGTGCCAGCAGCCCCCGGGACAGGGGGCTTCGTTTTTCACCCCTCCACTTT,CASSPRDRGLRFSPLHF
.,.,TRBV18,TRBJ1-2,TGTGCCAGCTCACCGGGGGGGGACTATGGCTACACCTTC,CASSPGGDYGYTF
.,.,TRBV18,TRBJ1-4,TGTGCCAGCTCACCACAGGGAGGGAGTGAAAAACTGTTTTTT,CASSPQGGSEKLFF
.,.,TRBV4-1,TRBJ1-2,TGCGCCAGCAGCCAAGATGAGATTGCAGGGCACTATGGCTACACCTTC,CASSQDEIAGHYGYTF
.,.,TRBV6-5,TRBJ2-7,TGTGCCAGCAGTTACTCCCCGGACATCTTCTACGAGCAGTACTTC,CASSYSPDIFYEQYF
.,.,TRBV30,TRBJ1-4,TGTGCCTGGAGTGAGGAGGTTTGGTTGGCAACTAATGAAAAACTGTTTTTT,CAWSEEVWLATNEKLFF
.,.,TRBV29-1,TRBJ2-6,TGCAGCGTTGAATTCGTAACAGGGCGAAAATCTGGGGCCAACGTCCTGACTTTC,CSVEFVTGRKSGANVLTF
TRBD1,.,TRBV5-1,TRBJ1-1,TGCGCCAGCAGCTTACAGGGGGCTATCACTGAAGCTTTCTTT,CASSLQGAITEAFF
TRBD1,.,TRBV28,TRBJ1-1,TGTGCCAGCAGAGACAGGGATAAGGCTTTCTTT,CASRDRDKAFF
.,.,TRBV7-3,TRBJ1-1,TGTGCCAGCAGCTTAAACCGCGGAACTGAAGCTTTCTTT,CASSLNRGTEAFF
.,.,TRBV2,TRBJ2-7,TGTGCCAGCAGTGAATTCCTAGGGGACAAGAGGGCTGAGCAGTACTTC,CASSEFLGDKRAEQYF
TRBD2,.,TRBV19,TRBJ2-7,TGTGCCAGTAGTAGTCAACTAGCGGTTTCCTACGAGCAGTACTTC,CASSSQLAVSYEQYF
.,.,TRBV4-3,TRBJ2-1,TGCGCCAGCAGCCCCAGGGCGGGACAGTACTCCTACAATGAGCAGTTCTTC,CASSPRAGQYSYNEQFF
TRBD1,.,TRBV4-1,TRBJ1-1,TGCGCCAGCAGCCAAGTCCAGGGGGTTGAAGCTTTCTTT,CASSQVQGVEAFF
TRBD2,.,TRBV19,TRBJ2-1,TGTGCCAGTAGTATCGGGGGACTAGCGGCTAACAATGAGCAGTTCTTC,CASSIGGLAANNEQFF
.,once,TRBV29-1,TRBJ2-5,TGCAGCTTTGGAGGGGGAGAGACCCAGTACTTC,CSFGGGETQYF
.,once,TRBV24-1,TRBJ2-1,TGTGCCACCAGTGATGGGGGGGGGCGGCTGAATGAGCAGTTCTTC,CATSDGGGRLNEQFF
TRBD2,once,TRBV2,TRBJ2-1,TGTGCCAGCAGCAGACTCGCGGGGGGAAGAAATGAGCAGTTCTTC,CASSRLAGGRNEQFF
.,.,TRBV7-2,TRBJ1-2,TGTGCCAGCAGCAGCCTGGGGGCTGACTATGGCTACACCTTC,CASSSLGADYGYTF
TRBD1,.,TRBV7-3,TRBJ1-1,TGTGCCAGCAGCCGTCAGGGGGGAGAAGATGAAGCTTTCTTT,CASSRQGGEDEAFF
.,.,TRBV20-1,TRBJ2-3,TGCAGTGCTAGTGAAGGGACACGTCCCTTCACAGATACGCAGTATTTT,CSASEGTRPFTDTQYF
.,.,TRBV19,TRBJ2-2,TGTGCCAGTAGCAGTCAGGGAAGGACCGGGGAGCTGTTTTTT,CASSSQGRTGELFF
.,.,TRBV11-2,TRBJ2-7,TGTGCCAGCAGCTCTTTACAGGGTAACTTCTACGAGCAGTACTTC,CASSSLQGNFYEQYF
TRBD2,.,TRBV4-3,TRBJ2-7,TGCGCCAGCAGCCAAGATGTACTAGCGAGCGAGCAGTACTTC,CASSQDVLASEQYF
.,.,TRBV7-2,TRBJ2-3,TGTGCCAGCAGGGGCCGGATCGTCACAGATACGCAGTATTTT,CASRGRIVTDTQYF
.,once,TRBV6-6,TRBJ2-1,TGTGCCAGCGGCCATCGAGGCGAGCAGTTCTTC,CASGHRGEQFF
.,.,TRBV5-4,TRBJ2-1,TGTGCCAGCAGCTTAGGGGGAGGGTCCTACAATGAGCAGTTCTTC,CASSLGGGSYNEQFF
.,.,TRBV15,TRBJ1-4,TGTGCCACCAGCAGAGAAATTGGGGCGACTAATGAAAAACTGTTTTTT,CATSREIGATNEKLFF
.,.,TRBV6-1,TRBJ1-2,TGTGCCAGCAGAACGACAGACTATGGCTACACCTTC,CASRTTDYGYTF
TRBD1,once,TRBV6-5,TRBJ1-4,TGTGCCAGCAGTAGGACAGGGTTTCAGGAAAAACTGTTTTTT,CASSRTGFQEKLFF
.,.,TRBV3-1/TRBV3-2,TRBJ2-5,TGTGCCAGCAGGGGAGAAGGCGAGACCCAGTACTTC,CASRGEGETQYF
.,.,TRBV27,TRBJ1-5,TGTGCCAGCAGAGGGGCAGATAGCAATCAGCCCCAGCATTTT,CASRGADSNQPQHF
TRBD1,.,TRBV19,TRBJ2-7,TGTGCCAGTAGTCCGGGACAGGGTCTTTACGAGCAGTACTTC,CASSPGQGLYEQYF
TRBD1,.,TRBV24-1,TRBJ1-2,TGTGCCACCAGTGACTCCGGGACAGCCACACCCGGATTGGGCTACACCTTC,CATSDSGTATPGLGYTF
TRBD1,.,TRBV5-4,TRBJ1-2,TGTGCCAGCAGCTTGGCGGGACAGGGTGGCTATGGCTACACCTTC,CASSLAGQGGYGYTF
TRBD1,once,TRBV9,TRBJ2-5,TGTGCCAGCAGTGCCTCAGGGGGCGCGAAGACCCAGTACTTC,CASSASGGAKTQYF
TRBD2,.,TRBV25-1,TRBJ2-2,TGTGCCAGCAGTGAATATGATTTAGCGGGGGAGAACACCGGGGAGCTGTTTTTT,CASSEYDLAGENTGELFF
TRBD1,.,TRBV25-1,TRBJ1-2,TGTGCCAGCAGTGGGGGGACAGGGGGGAACTATGGCTACACCTTC,CASSGGTGGNYGYTF
TRBD1,.,TRBV7-9,TRBJ1-1,TGTGCCAGCAGCTTAGGCGGCAGGGGGCACCTCTTCACTGAAGCTTTCTTT,CASSLGGRGHLFTEAFF
.,.,TRBV11-2,TRBJ1-1,TGTGCCAGCAGCTTAGGTTCAGGGGCCGAAGCTTTCTTT,CASSLGSGAEAFF
.,few,TRBV6-4,TRBJ2-3,TGTGCCAGCAGTGAGGGGCGGGGCGCGGCAGATACGCAGTATTTT,CASSEGRGAADTQYF
.,.,TRBV6-1,TRBJ1-5,TGTGCCAGCAGTGAAGCAGGGGCTCAGCCCCAGCATTTT,CASSEAGAQPQHF
.,.,TRBV3-1/TRBV3-2,TRBJ1-1,TGTGCCAGCAGCCAAATGACACCTCGTGAGCCGGCTTTCTTT,CASSQMTPREPAFF
.,.,TRBV24-1,TRBJ2-1,TGTGCCACCAGTGACCGGACTATTCCCTACAATGAGCAGTTCTTC,CATSDRTIPYNEQFF
TRBD2,.,TRBV3-1/TRBV3-2,TRBJ2-1,TGTGCCAGCAGGATTGGGGGGGGCAATGAGCAGTTCTTC,CASRIGGGNEQFF
.,.,TRBV2,TRBJ2-5,TGTGCCAGCAGTTCATCACAGGGTGGGGAGACCCAGTACTTC,CASSSSQGGETQYF
.,.,TRBV7-9,TRBJ2-3,TGTGCCAGCAGCTCCCGGGGTACAGATACGCAGTATTTT,CASSSRGTDTQYF
TRBD1,.,TRBV2,TRBJ1-2,TGTGCCAGCAGTGGGGACAGGGGTGGCTACACCTTC,CASSGDRGGYTF